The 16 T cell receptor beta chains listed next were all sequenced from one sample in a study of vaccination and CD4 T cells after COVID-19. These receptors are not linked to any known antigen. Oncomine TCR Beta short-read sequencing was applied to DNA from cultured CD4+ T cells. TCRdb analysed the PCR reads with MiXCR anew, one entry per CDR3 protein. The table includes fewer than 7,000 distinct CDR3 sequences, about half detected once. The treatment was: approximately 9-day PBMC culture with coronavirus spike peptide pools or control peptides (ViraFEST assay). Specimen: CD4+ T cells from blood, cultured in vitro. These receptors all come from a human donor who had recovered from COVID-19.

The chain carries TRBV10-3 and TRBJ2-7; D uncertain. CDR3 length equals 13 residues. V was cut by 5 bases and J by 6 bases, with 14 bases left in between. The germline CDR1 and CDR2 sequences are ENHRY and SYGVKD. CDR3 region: CAISPPRTGEQYF. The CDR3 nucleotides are TGTGCCATCAGTCCGCCCAGGACGGGCGAGCAGTACTTC.

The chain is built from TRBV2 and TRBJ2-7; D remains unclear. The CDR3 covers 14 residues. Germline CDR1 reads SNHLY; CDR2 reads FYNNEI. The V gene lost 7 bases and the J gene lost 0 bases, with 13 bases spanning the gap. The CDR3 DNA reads TGTGCCAGCAATCGAGACTTATTCTCCTACGAGCAGTACTTC. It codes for CASNRDLFSYEQYF.

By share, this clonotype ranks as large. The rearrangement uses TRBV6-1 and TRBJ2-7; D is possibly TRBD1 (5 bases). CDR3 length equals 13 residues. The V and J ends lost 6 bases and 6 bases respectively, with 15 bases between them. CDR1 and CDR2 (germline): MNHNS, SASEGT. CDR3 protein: CASRFQGGGEQYF. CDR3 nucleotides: TGTGCCAGCAGATTCCAGGGCGGCGGCGAGCAGTACTTC.

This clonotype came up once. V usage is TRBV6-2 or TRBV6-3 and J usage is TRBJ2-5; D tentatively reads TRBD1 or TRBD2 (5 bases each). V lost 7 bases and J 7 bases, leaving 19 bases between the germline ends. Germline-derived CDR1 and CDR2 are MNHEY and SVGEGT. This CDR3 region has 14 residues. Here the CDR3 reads CASNEIRDGGTQYF. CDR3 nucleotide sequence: TGTGCCAGCAACGAGATCCGGGACGGAGGGACCCAGTACTTC.

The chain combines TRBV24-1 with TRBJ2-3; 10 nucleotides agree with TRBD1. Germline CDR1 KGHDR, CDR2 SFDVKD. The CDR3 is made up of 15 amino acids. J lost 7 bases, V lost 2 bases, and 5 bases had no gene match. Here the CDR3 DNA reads TGTGCCACCAGTGATTCCCGGACAGGGGGGAATACGCAGTATTTT. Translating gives CATSDSRTGGNTQYF.

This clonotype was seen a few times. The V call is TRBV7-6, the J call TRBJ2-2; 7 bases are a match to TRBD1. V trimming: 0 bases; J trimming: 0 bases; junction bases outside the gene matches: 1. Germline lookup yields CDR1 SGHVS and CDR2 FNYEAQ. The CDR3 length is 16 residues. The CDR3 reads CASSLAGTANTGELFF. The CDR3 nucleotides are TGTGCCAGCAGCTTAGCCGGGACAGCGAACACCGGGGAGCTGTTTTTT. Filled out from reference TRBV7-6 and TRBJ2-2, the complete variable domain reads GAGVSQSPRYKVTKRGQDVALRCDPISGHVSLYWYRQALGQGPEFLTYFNYEAQQDKSGLPNDRFSAERPEGSISTLTIQRTEQRDSAMYRCASSLAGTANTGELFFGEGSRLTVL.

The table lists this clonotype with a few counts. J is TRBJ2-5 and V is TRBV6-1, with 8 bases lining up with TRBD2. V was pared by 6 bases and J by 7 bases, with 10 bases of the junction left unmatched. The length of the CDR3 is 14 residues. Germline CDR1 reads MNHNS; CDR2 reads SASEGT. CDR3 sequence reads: CASSAPGGVGTQYF. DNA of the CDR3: TGTGCCAGCAGCGCCCCGGGGGGGGTTGGGACCCAGTACTTC.

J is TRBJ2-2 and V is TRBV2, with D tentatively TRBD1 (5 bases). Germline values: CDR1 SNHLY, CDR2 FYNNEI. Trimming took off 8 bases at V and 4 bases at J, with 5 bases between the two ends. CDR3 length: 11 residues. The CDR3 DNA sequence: TGTGCCAGCCAGGGCACCGGGGAGCTGTTTTTT. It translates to CASQGTGELFF.

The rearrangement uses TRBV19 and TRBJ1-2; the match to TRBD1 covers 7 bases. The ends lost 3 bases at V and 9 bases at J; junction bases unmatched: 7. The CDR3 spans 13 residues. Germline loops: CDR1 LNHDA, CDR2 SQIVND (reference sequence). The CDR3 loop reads CASSIGTVPSYTF. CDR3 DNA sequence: TGTGCCAGTAGTATCGGGACAGTCCCTAGCTACACCTTC.

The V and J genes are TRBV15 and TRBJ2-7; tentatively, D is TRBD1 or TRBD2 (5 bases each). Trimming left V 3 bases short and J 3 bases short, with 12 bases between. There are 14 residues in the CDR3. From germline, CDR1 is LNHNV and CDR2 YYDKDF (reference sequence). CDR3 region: CATSSGDHNYEQYF. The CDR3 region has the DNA TGTGCCACCAGCAGCGGGGACCATAACTACGAGCAGTACTTC.

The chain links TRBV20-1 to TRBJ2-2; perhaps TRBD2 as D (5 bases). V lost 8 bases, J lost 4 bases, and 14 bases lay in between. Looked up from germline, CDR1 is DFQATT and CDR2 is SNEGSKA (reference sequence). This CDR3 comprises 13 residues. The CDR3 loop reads CSKKEAITGELFF. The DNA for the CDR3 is TGCAGTAAAAAGGAGGCAATCACCGGGGAGCTGTTTTTT.

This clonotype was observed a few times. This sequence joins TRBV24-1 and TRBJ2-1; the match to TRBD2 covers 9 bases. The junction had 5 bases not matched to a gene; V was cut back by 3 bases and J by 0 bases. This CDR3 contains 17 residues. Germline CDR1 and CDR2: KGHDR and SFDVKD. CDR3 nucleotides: TGTGCCACCAGTGATCCGAGCGGGGGGACCTCCTACAATGAGCAGTTCTTC. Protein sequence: CATSDPSGGTSYNEQFF.

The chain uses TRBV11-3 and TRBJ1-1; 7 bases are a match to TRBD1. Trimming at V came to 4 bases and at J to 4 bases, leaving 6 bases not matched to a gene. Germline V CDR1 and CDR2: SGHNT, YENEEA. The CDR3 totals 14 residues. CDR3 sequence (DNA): TGTGCCAGCAGCTCGCAGGGGGTGGGCACTGAAGCTTTCTTT. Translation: CASSSQGVGTEAFF.

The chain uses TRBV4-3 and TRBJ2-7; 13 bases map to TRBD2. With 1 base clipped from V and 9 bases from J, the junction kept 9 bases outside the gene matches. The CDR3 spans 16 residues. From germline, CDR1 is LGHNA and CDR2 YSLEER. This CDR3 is CASSQVATSGRVVQYF. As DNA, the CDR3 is TGCGCCAGCAGCCAAGTTGCAACTAGCGGGAGGGTTGTGCAGTACTTC.

CDR3 in amino acids: CASSPPGEGYTF. The DNA of the CDR3 is TGCGCCAGCAGCCCCCCGGGGGAAGGCTACACCTTC. The chain couples TRBV5-1 to TRBJ1-2, with D possibly being TRBD1 (5 bases). Germline V gives CDR1 SGHRS, CDR2 YFSETQ. V was clipped by 4 bases and J by 8 bases, with 12 bases between them. The CDR3 spans 12 residues.

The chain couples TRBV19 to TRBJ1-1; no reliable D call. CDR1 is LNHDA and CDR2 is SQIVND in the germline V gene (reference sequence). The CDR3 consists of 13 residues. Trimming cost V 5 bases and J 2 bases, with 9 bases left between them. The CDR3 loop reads CASSPGVNTEAFF. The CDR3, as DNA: TGTGCCAGTAGTCCCGGGGTTAACACTGAAGCTTTCTTT. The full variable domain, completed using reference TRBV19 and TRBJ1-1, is DGGITQSPKYLFRKEGQNVTLSCEQNLNHDAMYWYRQDPGQGLRLIYYSQIVNDFQKGDIAEGYSVSREKKESFPLTVTSAQKNPTAFYLCASSPGVNTEAFFGQGTRLTVV.